These T cell receptor beta chains were read from a single sample in a study of blood T cell repertoires in COVID-19. Sequencing used immunoSEQ multiplex PCR; TCRdb keeps in-frame clones, though not all of them. The sample lists some 180,000 clones; about 85% were seen once. The sample taken for sequencing was peripheral blood. The receptors were gathered from a woman of 80 years or more with COVID-19, enrolled during active disease. Each CDR3 is given with its conserved first and last residue. The order of the fields is J gene, V gene, clone size, D gene, CDR3 DNA, CDR3 protein. The D gene is left open where the match is weak. Some rows have no size entry. The others give once, few or many, or a class for an expanded clone.

TRBJ1-3	TRBV6-5	-	-	TGTGCCACCCGCGGGGACTCTGGAAACACCATATATTTT	CATRGDSGNTIYF
TRBJ1-6	TRBV6-5	-	TRBD1	TGTGCCAGCAGTTACGGTCAGGGGGCGGCACCCCTCCACTTT	CASSYGQGAAPLHF
TRBJ1-5	TRBV28	-	TRBD1	TGTGCCAGCAGTTCCAATAGACAGGGATATAGCAATCAGCCCCAGCATTTT	CASSSNRQGYSNQPQHF
TRBJ2-7	TRBV2	-	-	TGTGCCAGCAGTGAGCTACTTAGTGTCACAGTAACCTACGAGCAGTACTTC	CASSELLSVTVTYEQYF
TRBJ1-1	TRBV11-3	-	-	TGTGCCCCCCAGGGGAACTGGGCGTTAGGCACTGAAGCTTTCTTT	CAPQGNWALGTEAFF
TRBJ1-1	TRBV28	-	-	TGTGCCAGCAGTTTTGGGTGGAGGGGTGACACTGAAGCTTTCTTT	CASSFGWRGDTEAFF
TRBJ1-2	TRBV19	-	-	TGTGCCAGTAGTATAGTGCCGAGAGGGAACTATGGCTACACCTTC	CASSIVPRGNYGYTF
TRBJ1-6	TRBV15	few	-	TGTGCCACCAGCAGAGAACCTCGGATGGAGGCCCTCCACTTT	CATSREPRMEALHF
TRBJ1-4	TRBV20-1	-	-	TGCAGAGGGCAGGGAGGCGAAAAACTGTTTTTT	CRGQGGEKLFF
TRBJ1-6	TRBV19	-	TRBD1	TGTGCCAGTGGAACAGGGGGTAATTCACCCCTCCACTTT	CASGTGGNSPLHF
TRBJ1-1	TRBV11-3	-	-	TGTGCCAGCAGCTTGACAGCGAACACTGAAGCTTTCTTT	CASSLTANTEAFF
TRBJ2-5	TRBV2	-	TRBD1	TGTGCCAGCAGGACAGGGGGCAGTTTAGTGACCCAGTACTTC	CASRTGGSLVTQYF
TRBJ1-4	TRBV3-1/TRBV3-2	-	-	TGTGCCAGCAGCTTGGGACTGCAAAATGAAAAACTGTTTTTT	CASSLGLQNEKLFF
TRBJ1-5	TRBV28	-	TRBD1	TGTGCCAGCAGTACGCCCGGGCAGGGGGCAGGTCAGCCCCAGCATTTT	CASSTPGQGAGQPQHF
TRBJ1-6	TRBV5-1	-	-	TGCGCCAGCAGCTTGGCCTGGCAGGGGAATTCACCCCTCCACTTT	CASSLAWQGNSPLHF
TRBJ2-5	TRBV3-1/TRBV3-2	-	TRBD2	TGTGCCAGCAGCCTTAGCGGGGGCCAAGAGACCCAGTACTTC	CASSLSGGQETQYF
TRBJ1-5	TRBV28	-	-	TGTGCCAGCAGTTTAAGCGGAGCTACTAGCAATCAGCCCCAGCATTTT	CASSLSGATSNQPQHF
TRBJ1-3	TRBV24-1	-	TRBD1	TGTGCCACCACCGGCCTCACAGGGGACTCTGGAAACACCATATATTTT	CATTGLTGDSGNTIYF
TRBJ2-2	TRBV3-1/TRBV3-2	-	TRBD1	TGTGCCAGCAATCCGGCAGGGGGTACCGCCGGGGAGCTGTTTTTT	CASNPAGGTAGELFF
TRBJ2-4	TRBV12-3/TRBV12-4	-	-	TGTGCCAGCAGTCCAGACACTTTTAACATTCAGTACTTC	CASSPDTFNIQYF
TRBJ1-1	TRBV18	-	-	TGTGCCAGCTCACCACCCCAGGCCCAGGGTGAAGCTTTCTTT	CASSPPQAQGEAFF
TRBJ2-7	TRBV6-2/TRBV6-3	-	TRBD1	TGTGCCAGCAGTTACGGACCGGGACAGAGCATCTACGAGCAGTACTTC	CASSYGPGQSIYEQYF
TRBJ2-7	TRBV18	-	TRBD2	TGTGCCAGCTCACCGGGACCGCTACTAGCGGGGACTGGAGAGCAGTACTTC	CASSPGPLLAGTGEQYF
TRBJ2-3	TRBV10-3	-	-	TGTGCCATCAGTGGGACTCCGCAGGGGGGTACGCAGTATTTT	CAISGTPQGGTQYF
TRBJ2-7	TRBV10-3	-	TRBD2	TGTGCCATCAGTGAGGGCTCTAGCGGCCCGAGCTCCTACGAGCAGTACTTC	CAISEGSSGPSSYEQYF